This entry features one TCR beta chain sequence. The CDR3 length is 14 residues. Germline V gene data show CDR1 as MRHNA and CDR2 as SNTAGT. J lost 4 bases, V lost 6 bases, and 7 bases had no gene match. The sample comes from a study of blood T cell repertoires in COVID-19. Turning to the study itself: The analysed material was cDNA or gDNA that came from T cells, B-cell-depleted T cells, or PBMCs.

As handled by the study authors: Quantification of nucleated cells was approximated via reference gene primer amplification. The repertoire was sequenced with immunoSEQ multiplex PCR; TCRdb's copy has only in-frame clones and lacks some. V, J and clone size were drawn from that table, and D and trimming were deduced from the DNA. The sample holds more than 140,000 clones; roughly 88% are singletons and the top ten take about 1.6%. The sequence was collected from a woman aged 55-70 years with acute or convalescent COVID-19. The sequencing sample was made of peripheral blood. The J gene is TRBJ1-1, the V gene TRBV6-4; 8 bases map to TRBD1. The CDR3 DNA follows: TGTGCCAGCAGCGTGGACAGGGTCTCCACTGAAGCTTTCTTT. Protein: CASSVDRVSTEAFF.